Sequencing of this T cell receptor (beta chain) was carried out in a study of cytomegalovirus exposure and HLA in healthy donors. Study background: In a later analysis, it was reported that the approximately 110 validation repertoires had been produced on the same platform as the roughly 700 repertoires belonging to the first cohort.

The length of the CDR3 is 13 residues. From germline, CDR1 is SGHTA and CDR2 FQGNSA. The ends were cut back, 2 bases at V and 2 bases at J, with 7 bases in the middle. The assay was immunoSEQ multiplex PCR, and TCRdb's table has in-frame clones only and misses some. The sample comprises 150,000 to 160,000 clones, just over 85% of which are singletons, and approximately 2% rests with the top ten. The chain recombines TRBV7-2 with TRBJ2-7; D is unresolved. The clonotype was recovered from a human donor in good health. Specimen: PBMCs. DNA for the CDR3: TGTGCCAGCAGCTTAATAACTACCTACGAGCAGTACTTC. This codes for CASSLITTYEQYF.